What follows are 2 T cell receptor beta chains derived from one specimen sequenced in a study of control samples from healthy donors and cancer patients. Data came from immunoSEQ multiplex PCR; TCRdb stores just in-frame clones and leaves some out. This table has 94,000 or so clones, roughly 83% appearing once. The sample consisted of PBMCs. Every receptor here comes from a man aged 65 to 79 with lung cancer.

The rearrangement links TRBV19 to TRBJ2-7; TRBD2 aligns across 8 bases. In germline, CDR1 is LNHDA, CDR2 SQIVND (reference sequence). The CDR3 extends over 15 amino acids. J gave up 6 bases and V 3 bases, and 10 bases lay outside the gene matches. The CDR3 nucleotides read TGTGCCAGTAGTATTTTTCGCGGGGGGCACGGCGAGCAGTACTTC. This encodes CASSIFRGGHGEQYF.

The genes are TRBV7-9 and TRBJ1-2, with D unresolved. Trimming left V 1 base short and J 4 bases short, with 7 bases between. The germline gives CDR1 SEHNR, CDR2 FQNEAQ (reference sequence). The CDR3 consists of 13 residues. The CDR3, as DNA: TGTGCCAGCAGCTTAGTAGGAATCTATGGCTACACCTTC. Translated, it gives CASSLVGIYGYTF.